This T cell receptor beta chain was captured by sequencing in a study of low-dose radiotherapy and immunotherapy resistance in tumors (dated by TCRdb to 2021 to 2024). Regarding the study in general: In Cohort 1, each fraction delivered 0.5 Gy every 2 weeks, and the prescribed total PTV dose was 6.5 Gy. Starting on cycle 1 day 1, patients took 300 mg of aspirin by mouth once daily for four cycles. Every two weeks, patients got intravenous cyclophosphamide at 200 mg/m2, given one day ahead of each radiation and immunotherapy administration. Patients in Cohort 2 were given 1 Gy per fraction every two weeks, for a total of 13 Gy across 26 weeks. Randomization of trial participants into treatment groups was not performed. Nivolumab was administered intravenously as a 240 mg flat dose every two weeks, and ipilimumab was administered intravenously at 1 mg/kg every six weeks. Eight patients were included in the translational analysis, namely three from the first dose cohort plus the first five from the second dose cohort.

The CDR3, from cysteine to phenylalanine, totals 16 residues. Of the read, only the CDR3 DNA is kept; its 48 bases are in frame from base 1. Compared with germline, V lacks 5 bases and J lacks 11 bases; bases without a gene match: 17. For CDR1 and CDR2, the germline V gene lists SGHNT and YENEEA. This clonotype occurred many times. The antigen it recognizes is unknown. Per-nucleotide qualities are absent, and no much larger clonotype sits a single base away. TCRdb names Illumina HiSeq 2500 as the instrument used. First-strand cDNA was synthesized using Superscript III and a set of TRAV- and TRBV-specific primers, so that both TCRalpha and TCRbeta chains were covered. A roughly 19-cycle PCR with Phusion amplified the TCRs, pairing a constant-region primer with the adapter that was attached to the V primers. The MessageAmp II aRNA Amplification Kit was used to amplify the isolated mRNA, with in vitro transcription run for 16 hours at 37 degrees C. The Dynabeads mRNA DIRECT Purification Kit was used to isolate mRNA for TCR sequencing. Indexed Illumina adapters were added in a second roughly 25-cycle Phusion PCR, and the resulting products were purified with AMPure XP beads. On the authors' methods: Custom Perl scripts pooled TCR sequences encoding the same protein, removed out-of-frame sequences and computed each clonotype's abundance. Any TCR sequence supported by only a single read was excluded from analysis. Shannon entropy, Gini index, clonality, richness, and the frequency of TCRs shared between repertoires were included as repertoire metrics. TCRdb itself trimmed the public reads at Q25 with fastp, ran MiXCR and retained productive beta chains. CDR3 protein sequences are deduplicated, and each keeps its most common genes and DNA. The V and J calls, along with clone size, are taken from TCRdb and not from the paper's own processing. This sample has roughly 100,000 distinct CDR3 sequences in its table, and around a fifth of those were observed once. The leading ten clones occupy around 13% of the sample.

Sample time point, as interpreted from the label and publication: after trial treatment. The label giving this sample's treatment or condition can be read as: LDRT plus nivolumab, ipilimumab, low-dose cyclophosphamide and aspirin (RACIN trial). Donors were enrolled in RACIN, a single-arm phase I dose-escalation trial in which nivolumab, ipilimumab, aspirin, low-dose cyclophosphamide and low-dose radiotherapy were combined. Patients were eligible if they had advanced solid tumors that were TIL-negative. In this chain, TRBV11-3 is recombined with TRBJ2-3, with 9 bases in between that match TRBD2. The starting material was PBMCs, obtained after low-dose radiotherapy plus immunotherapy. This clonotype was sampled from a female donor with ovarian cancer. The sequence in DNA is TGTGCCAGCAGCACCAGAACAGCGGGGGGCGCGAACCAGCAGTATTTT. This translates into CASSTRTAGGANQQYF.